Listed below are T cell receptor beta chains from one sample, sequenced in a study of identical twins. TCRdb processed the 5' RACE reads anew with MiXCR; each CDR3 protein has one entry. In the table there are roughly 230,000 distinct CDR3 sequences, around 8.8% of which are singletons. In addition, the sample was reused for a study of yellow fever vaccine responses in identical twins.

Source material: CD8+ T cells sorted from blood. These receptors were taken from a woman between 18 and 29 years old in good health. CDR3s include the opening cysteine and the closing phenylalanine or tryptophan. D genes are given only for firm matches. Only some rows state a clone size, as once, few, many or a class for expanded clones.

NA TRBD1 TRBJ1-4 TRBV7-9 TGTGCCAGCAGTCTGGGGACAGATGAAAAACTGTTTTTT CASSLGTDEKLFF
NA TRBD2 TRBJ2-3 TRBV7-9 TGTGCCAGCAGCCATTGGCAGGGAGGGAGCACAGATACGCAGTATTTT CASSHWQGGSTDTQYF
few NA TRBJ2-7 TRBV6-2/TRBV6-3 TGTGCCAGCAGGCCAAGCGACAGGAGCTCCTACGAGCAGTACTTC CASRPSDRSSYEQYF
few TRBD2 TRBJ2-7 TRBV12-3/TRBV12-4 TGTGCCAGCAGTTTATACCCTGGAGTAGCGGGGGACGAGCAGTACTTC CASSLYPGVAGDEQYF
many NA TRBJ2-4 TRBV9 TGTGCCAGCAGCCCATACCCCGGACTACGAGACATTCAGTACTTC CASSPYPGLRDIQYF
NA NA TRBJ2-3 TRBV10-3 TGTGCCATCAGTGGCTGGACCGCTACAGATACGCAGTATTTT CAISGWTATDTQYF
NA NA TRBJ2-7 TRBV4-3 TGCGCCAGCAGCCAAGATTATTTCCACTCCTACGAGCAGTACTTC CASSQDYFHSYEQYF
NA TRBD1 TRBJ1-3 TRBV27 TGTGCCAGCAGTCCAGGGGGTAGTGGAAACACCATATATTTT CASSPGGSGNTIYF
many TRBD1 TRBJ2-7 TRBV12-3/TRBV12-4 TGTGCCAGCAGACACGGACAGGCATACGAGCAGTACTTC CASRHGQAYEQYF
many TRBD1 TRBJ2-7 TRBV4-2 TGTGCCAGCAGCCAAGTTGGGGACAGGGGTTTTAACGAGCAGTACTTC CASSQVGDRGFNEQYF
many TRBD1 TRBJ2-7 TRBV5-1 TGCGCCAGCAGCCCAGGATGGGACAGAAGAGACGAGCAGTACTTC CASSPGWDRRDEQYF
many NA TRBJ2-3 TRBV6-4 TGTGCCAGCAGTGTAACAGTGACAGATACGCAGTATTTT CASSVTVTDTQYF
many TRBD1 TRBJ2-7 TRBV29-1 TGCAGCGTTGTATGGGACAGTACCTACGAGCAGTACTTC CSVVWDSTYEQYF
many NA TRBJ2-1 TRBV12-3/TRBV12-4 TGTGCCAGCAGTCCCCCATGGGAGCCCAATGAGCAGTTCTTC CASSPPWEPNEQFF
NA TRBD2 TRBJ2-1 TRBV7-9 TGTGCCAGCAGCCCACCACGGGGGGTGAATGAGCAGTTCTTC CASSPPRGVNEQFF
few NA TRBJ2-6 TRBV7-9 TGTGCCAGCAGCTTAGCGTGGACCCCCGACGGGGCCAACGTCCTGACTTTC CASSLAWTPDGANVLTF
NA NA TRBJ2-7 TRBV20-1 TGCAGTGCTAGAGATCGTGAGGGAGAGTTTCAATACGAGCAGTACTTC CSARDREGEFQYEQYF
NA NA TRBJ2-2 TRBV12-1 TGTGACGTAGGAGGGCGGGTCACCGGGGAGCTGTTTTTT CDVGGRVTGELFF
many TRBD1 TRBJ1-1 TRBV7-9 TGTGCCAGCAGCCCGCGACAGGGTGTGACTGAAGCTTTCTTT CASSPRQGVTEAFF
many TRBD2 TRBJ2-7 TRBV5-1 TGCGCCAGCAGCTTGGCGGTAGCGGGAGAGTACGAGCAGTACTTC CASSLAVAGEYEQYF
NA TRBD2 TRBJ2-3 TRBV27 TGTGCCAGCAGTCCCCCGGGGGGGGGAGTTACGCAGTATTTT CASSPPGGGVTQYF
many TRBD2 TRBJ2-1 TRBV11-1 TGTGCCAGCAGCTTGGGACGCTCCCCGGCGGGGGGCGGTAATGAGCAGTTCTTC CASSLGRSPAGGGNEQFF
few NA TRBJ2-7 TRBV4-2 TGTGCCAGCAGCCAAGAGGTAGCGGACCAGCAGTACTTC CASSQEVADQQYF
few NA TRBJ2-5 TRBV6-2/TRBV6-3 TGTGCCAGCAGTTACTCCCCAGGGAGTCTTGTCGAGACCCAGTACTTC CASSYSPGSLVETQYF
many NA TRBJ1-1 TRBV12-3/TRBV12-4 TGTGCCAGCAGGGCGACCGACAAGGACACTGAAGCTTTCTTT CASRATDKDTEAFF
few NA TRBJ2-5 TRBV27 TGTGCCAGCAGTTTATATTACGGGATCGAAGAGACCCAGTACTTC CASSLYYGIEETQYF
few NA TRBJ2-2 TRBV4-1 TGCGCCAGCAGCCAAGAATCGCAATCTACCGGGGAGCTGTTTTTT CASSQESQSTGELFF
NA TRBD1 TRBJ2-7 TRBV27 TGTGCCAGCAGTTCGACAGGGGCCTGGTCCTACGAGCAGTACTTC CASSSTGAWSYEQYF
NA NA TRBJ2-7 TRBV11-2 TGTGCCAGCAGCTTAGTGGACATTCAGGGAATCCCCTACGAGCAGTACTTC CASSLVDIQGIPYEQYF
NA NA TRBJ2-7 TRBV20-1 TGCAGTGCTTCGGAAGGGGAGCAGTACTTC CSASEGEQYF
few TRBD2 TRBJ2-1 TRBV6-5 TGTGCCAGCAGTTACTCACTAGCGGGGGACTACAATGAGCAGTTCTTC CASSYSLAGDYNEQFF
NA NA TRBJ2-7 TRBV20-1 TGCAGTGCTAGAGAGGTAGCGACCTACGAGCAGTACTTC CSAREVATYEQYF
few TRBD1 TRBJ2-7 TRBV20-1 TGCAGTGCTGCGCCGGGACAGTCAATAGTCGAGCAGTACTTC CSAAPGQSIVEQYF
NA NA TRBJ2-1 TRBV20-1 TGCAGTGCTAGAGATCTCAGACTGAGCTCCTACAATGAGCAGTTCTTC CSARDLRLSSYNEQFF
few TRBD2 TRBJ2-3 TRBV10-3 TGTGCCATCCGGGGGGGAAGTATAGATACGCAGTATTTT CAIRGGSIDTQYF
NA TRBD1 TRBJ2-1 TRBV11-1 TGTGCCAGCAGCTCCCCACTCCAGACAGGGGAGGCCTCCTACAATGAGCAGTTCTTC CASSSPLQTGEASYNEQFF
many TRBD2 TRBJ2-5 TRBV12-3/TRBV12-4 TGTGCCAGCAGACCTAGACTAGCGGGGTTGGAGACCCAGTACTTC CASRPRLAGLETQYF
few NA TRBJ1-4 TRBV27 TGTGCCAGCAGTCCGCTGACGGGCTCAACTAATGAAAAACTGTTTTTT CASSPLTGSTNEKLFF
NA TRBD1 TRBJ2-5 TRBV20-1 TGCAGTGCGCCCGCAACAGGGGGCTGGTTTTCGGAGACCCAGTACTTC CSAPATGGWFSETQYF
NA NA TRBJ2-2 TRBV3-1 TGTGCCTCCAGCCAAAAGGGCCCGGCGCCATCCCACACCGGGGAGCTGTTTTTT CASSQKGPAPSHTGELFF
many NA TRBJ2-2 TRBV20-1 TGCAGTGCTTGGACGGACAACACCGGGGAGCTGTTTTTT CSAWTDNTGELFF
NA TRBD1 TRBJ1-4 TRBV7-8 TGTGCCAGCAGCAACCCGGGACAGGGATTTGAAAAACTGTTTTTT CASSNPGQGFEKLFF
many NA TRBJ1-5 TRBV13 TGTGCCAGCAGCTTAGGGGTGGAACAGCCCCAGCATTTT CASSLGVEQPQHF
NA TRBD1 TRBJ2-7 TRBV4-3 TGCGCCAGCAGCCAAGACCGGGACAGGGGGCACTACGAGCAGTACTTC CASSQDRDRGHYEQYF
NA NA TRBJ2-1 TRBV5-1 TGCGCCAGCAATTCCCGGGGGACCGCCAAGGTACAAGGGCAGTTCTTC CASNSRGTAKVQGQFF
many NA TRBJ2-5 TRBV9 TGTGCCAGCAGCGTAGCGGGGGCTGAGACCCAGTACTTC CASSVAGAETQYF
many NA TRBJ2-3 TRBV6-4 TGTGCCAGCAGTGACTCCGGGGGCGGCACAGATACGCAGTATTTT CASSDSGGGTDTQYF
many NA TRBJ2-7 TRBV7-2 TGTGCCAGCAGCTTTTGGACTTCCACCTACGAGCAGTACTTC CASSFWTSTYEQYF
NA NA TRBJ1-1 TRBV6-2/TRBV6-3 TGTGCCAGCAGTTACTCTTCCGCCACTGAAGCTTTCTTT CASSYSSATEAFF
few NA TRBJ2-7 TRBV7-9 TGTGCCAGCAGCGCGGGGCGGGTCGAGCAGTACTTC CASSAGRVEQYF
NA TRBD1 TRBJ2-3 TRBV29-1 TGCAGCGTAAGAGGACAGGGGGGACCAGGTACGCAGTATTTT CSVRGQGGPGTQYF
many TRBD2 TRBJ2-1 TRBV3-1 TGTGCCAGCAGCCACCTCAGAGCGGGGGGCTTATACAATGAGCAGTTCTTC CASSHLRAGGLYNEQFF
few TRBD2 TRBJ2-1 TRBV29-1 TGCAGCGACTCTAGCGGGGGTTGGGATGAGCAGTTCTTC CSDSSGGWDEQFF